The sequence of this T cell receptor beta chain was determined in a study of blood T cell repertoires in COVID-19. About the research overall: Both acute and convalescent COVID-19 samples were obtained from the United States, Italy and Spain.

The CDR3 totals 14 residues. Germline V CDR1 and CDR2: MDHEN, SYDVKM. The assay was immunoSEQ multiplex PCR, and TCRdb's table has in-frame clones only and misses some. The sample yields some 95,000 clones, 70% to 80% seen once. Sequencing was done on a sample of peripheral blood. The chain has TRBV28 and TRBJ2-3; 10 bases line up with TRBD2. The sequence was obtained from a man in his 70s with acute or convalescent COVID-19. CDR3 coding DNA: TGTGCTGTAATGGGGACTAGCGGCACAGATACGCAGTATTTT. This sequence encodes CAVMGTSGTDTQYF.